This is a list of T cell receptor beta chains from one sample in a study of T cell responses to AZD1222 COVID-19 vaccine. Assay: immunoSEQ multiplex PCR; the TCRdb copy retains only in-frame clones and omits some. The profile covers about 84,000 clones, with approximately 83% appearing a single time and more than 9% taken by the ten largest. Sequenced here: peripheral blood, sampled 28 days after the second AZD1222 dose. These receptors were obtained from an adult who received the AZD1222 COVID-19 vaccine. Both conserved end residues are part of each CDR3. Each record gives: D gene, J gene, clone size, V gene, CDR3 protein, CDR3 DNA. A D gene is named only where the DNA matches it firmly. Where a row states a size, it is once, few, many or the class of an expanded clone; other rows omit it.

>NA|TRBJ1-5|NA|TRBV6-5
CASSTGNSNQPQHF
TGTGCCAGCAGCACAGGTAATAGCAATCAGCCCCAGCATTTT
>NA|TRBJ1-6|NA|TRBV5-1
CASSAREEGSSPLHF
TGCGCCAGCAGCGCCCGGGAAGAGGGGAGCTCACCCCTCCACTTT
>TRBD2|TRBJ2-7|NA|TRBV11-3
CASSAGGGLIEQYF
TGTGCCAGCAGCGCCGGGGGGGGGCTCATCGAGCAGTACTTC
>TRBD1|TRBJ1-2|NA|TRBV19
CASAPGTGVGQGYTF
TGTGCCAGCGCTCCGGGGACAGGGGTTGGTCAGGGCTACACCTTC
>TRBD1|TRBJ1-1|NA|TRBV20-1
CSANDRALMNTEAFF
TGCAGTGCTAATGACAGGGCTCTTATGAACACTGAAGCTTTCTTT
>NA|TRBJ1-1|NA|TRBV3-1/TRBV3-2
CASSQVGLYDWGGNTEAFF
TGTGCCAGCAGCCAAGTGGGGCTATATGATTGGGGAGGGAACACTGAAGCTTTCTTT
>TRBD1|TRBJ2-5|NA|TRBV19
CASSMAGMTGAGEETQYF
TGTGCCAGTAGTATGGCGGGAATGACAGGGGCCGGCGAAGAGACCCAGTACTTC
>NA|TRBJ1-4|NA|TRBV19
CASSILLDLPFHEKLFF
TGTGCCAGTAGTATTCTGTTGGACCTACCCTTCCATGAAAAACTGTTTTTT
>TRBD1|TRBJ2-3|NA|TRBV28
CASSFGTGGLDTQYF
TGTGCCAGCAGTTTCGGGACAGGGGGCTTGGATACGCAGTATTTT
>NA|TRBJ1-1|NA|TRBV30
CAWTDRYTEAFF
TGTGCCTGGACCGACCGATACACTGAAGCTTTCTTT
>NA|TRBJ1-5|NA|TRBV14
CASSQFSTPNQPQHF
TGTGCCAGCAGCCAATTCTCGACACCTAATCAGCCCCAGCATTTT
>NA|TRBJ1-3|NA|TRBV3-1/TRBV3-2
CASSRTDVGPGGNTIYF
TGTGCCAGCAGCCGAACTGACGTGGGGCCAGGAGGAAACACCATATATTTT
>TRBD1|TRBJ1-2|NA|TRBV4-1
CASSLGTGELWGYTF
TGCGCCAGCAGCCTAGGGACAGGGGAACTATGGGGCTACACCTTC
>TRBD1|TRBJ1-6|NA|TRBV28
CASEKTGKDSPLHF
TGTGCCAGCGAGAAGACAGGGAAGGATTCACCCCTCCACTTT
>NA|TRBJ2-1|NA|TRBV9
CASSAPQGDEQFF
TGTGCCAGCAGCGCCCCCCAGGGTGATGAGCAGTTCTTC
>TRBD1|TRBJ2-1|NA|TRBV7-9
CASSTTGDRGLYNEQFF
TGTGCCAGCAGCACCACGGGGGACAGGGGGCTCTACAATGAGCAGTTCTTC
>NA|TRBJ1-6|NA|TRBV5-3
CARSLSGFNSPLHF
TGTGCCAGAAGCTTGTCCGGGTTTAATTCACCCCTCCACTTT
>NA|TRBJ1-3|NA|TRBV4-2
CASSGQAVSGNTIYF
TGTGCCAGCAGTGGTCAGGCCGTCTCTGGAAACACCATATATTTT
>NA|TRBJ1-5|NA|TRBV2
CASSIGGVQPQHF
TGTGCCAGCAGTATAGGGGGTGTTCAGCCCCAGCATTTT
>TRBD2|TRBJ2-2|once|TRBV5-1
CASSLTSDGTGELFF
TGCGCCAGCAGCTTGACTAGCGATGGTACCGGGGAGCTGTTTTTT
>TRBD1|TRBJ2-2|NA|TRBV10-2
CASSDGRDRGTGELFF
TGCGCCAGCAGTGACGGACGGGACAGGGGCACCGGGGAGCTGTTTTTT
>NA|TRBJ1-2|NA|TRBV19
CATLSGPSNYGHTF
TGTGCCACCCTTTCGGGTCCTTCCAACTATGGCCACACCTTC
>NA|TRBJ1-1|NA|TRBV28
CATHASMNTEAFF
TGTGCCACCCACGCAAGCATGAACACTGAAGCTTTCTTT
>NA|TRBJ1-4|NA|TRBV2
CASKRRPSPDAKLFF
TGTGCCAGCAAAAGACGGCCGAGCCCGGATGCGAAACTGTTTTTT
>NA|TRBJ2-5|NA|TRBV5-1
CASSSNRAQETQYF
TGCGCCAGCAGCTCTAACAGGGCCCAAGAGACCCAGTACTTC
>TRBD2|TRBJ2-1|NA|TRBV11-1
CASSRLAGQWGNEQFF
TGTGCCAGTTCCCGACTAGCGGGGCAGTGGGGCAATGAGCAGTTCTTC
>NA|TRBJ2-7|NA|TRBV3-1/TRBV3-2
CASSQDLTEQYF
TGTGCCAGCAGCCAAGATCTTACCGAGCAGTACTTC
>NA|TRBJ2-7|NA|TRBV11-2
CASSARDRIYEQYF
TGTGCCAGCAGCGCGCGGGACAGAATTTACGAGCAGTACTTC
>NA|TRBJ1-1|NA|TRBV6-5
CASIGGAYTEAFF
TGTGCCAGCATCGGGGGCGCGTACACTGAAGCTTTCTTT
>TRBD1|TRBJ2-7|NA|TRBV27
CASRPDRAPSAPYEQYF
TGTGCCAGCAGACCCGACAGGGCCCCCTCGGCACCCTACGAGCAGTACTTC
>TRBD1|TRBJ1-6|few|TRBV7-6
CASSLGTGEGSPLHF
TGTGCCAGCAGCTTAGGGACAGGTGAGGGTTCACCCCTCCACTTT
>NA|TRBJ1-1|NA|TRBV2
CASSFGVRTEAFF
TGTGCCAGCAGTTTTGGGGTAAGAACTGAAGCTTTCTTT
>NA|TRBJ2-2|NA|TRBV28
CASSFVGELFF
TGTGCCAGCAGTTTCGTTGGGGAGCTGTTTTTT
>NA|TRBJ1-2|NA|TRBV5-4
CASSLVGLLNYGYTF
TGTGCCAGCAGCTTGGTGGGGCTGTTAAACTATGGCTACACCTTC
>NA|TRBJ2-1|NA|TRBV4-1
CASSPGTSYNEQFF
TGCGCCAGCAGCCCAGGGACGTCCTACAATGAGCAGTTCTTC
>NA|TRBJ1-1|NA|TRBV19
CASTNPWTGMNTEAFF
TGTGCCAGTACTAACCCCTGGACCGGAATGAACACTGAAGCTTTCTTT
>NA|TRBJ2-2|NA|TRBV6-2/TRBV6-3
CASSYSFWRGPWTGELFF
TGTGCCAGCAGTTACTCTTTTTGGCGGGGGCCCTGGACCGGGGAGCTGTTTTTT
>NA|TRBJ2-3|NA|TRBV7-6
CASSLFVTDTQYF
TGTGCCAGCAGCTTATTCGTCACAGATACGCAGTATTTT
>NA|TRBJ1-6|NA|TRBV19
CASSTLGQSLYNSPLHF
TGTGCCAGTAGTACCCTAGGACAGTCCTTATATAATTCACCCCTCCACTTT
>TRBD1|TRBJ2-1|NA|TRBV2
CASSAGTGSYNEQFF
TGTGCCAGCAGTGCCGGGACAGGATCCTACAATGAGCAGTTCTTC
>NA|TRBJ1-1|NA|TRBV29-1
CSVEDKRREEAFF
TGCAGCGTTGAAGATAAACGCAGGGAAGAAGCTTTCTTT
>NA|TRBJ1-4|NA|TRBV7-9
CASRFNEEKLFF
TGTGCCAGCAGGTTTAATGAGGAAAAACTGTTTTTT
>NA|TRBJ2-2|NA|TRBV7-9
CASRDRRGAATGELFF
TGTGCCAGCAGGGATCGCAGGGGCGCCGCCACCGGGGAGCTGTTTTTT
>TRBD1|TRBJ1-2|NA|TRBV28
CASRFQGVNYGYTF
TGTGCCAGCAGATTTCAGGGGGTGAACTATGGCTACACCTTC
>TRBD1|TRBJ1-1|NA|TRBV30
CAWGQENTEAFF
TGTGCCTGGGGACAGGAGAACACTGAAGCTTTCTTT
>TRBD2|TRBJ2-3|NA|TRBV14
CASSHGLAGGEDTQYF
TGTGCCAGCAGCCACGGACTAGCGGGGGGGGAAGATACGCAGTATTTT
>NA|TRBJ2-3|NA|TRBV5-1
CASSLGQGSDTQYF
TGCGCCAGCAGCTTGGGGCAGGGCTCAGATACGCAGTATTTT
>NA|TRBJ2-3|NA|TRBV11-3
CASSPGVLASDTQYF
TGTGCCAGCAGCCCAGGGGTACTAGCATCAGATACGCAGTATTTT
>NA|TRBJ2-3|NA|TRBV7-3
CASSPGGGDTQYF
TGTGCCAGCAGCCCAGGTGGGGGAGATACGCAGTATTTT
>TRBD1|TRBJ1-6|NA|TRBV14
CASSFRDSGSPLHF
TGTGCCAGCAGCTTCCGGGACAGTGGGTCACCCCTCCACTTT
>TRBD2|TRBJ2-1|NA|TRBV9
CASSVDAGLAGFYEQFF
TGTGCCAGCAGCGTAGATGCGGGACTAGCGGGTTTCTATGAGCAGTTCTTC
>NA|TRBJ1-5|NA|TRBV19
CASSILGVGSNQPQHF
TGTGCCAGTAGTATTTTAGGGGTCGGAAGCAATCAGCCCCAGCATTTT
>TRBD2|TRBJ2-7|NA|TRBV15
CATSISGGSEQYF
TGTGCCACCAGCATATCCGGGGGGTCCGAGCAGTACTTC
>NA|TRBJ1-1|once|TRBV2
CASSDGGRTEAFF
TGTGCCAGCAGTGATGGGGGTAGGACTGAAGCTTTCTTT
>NA|TRBJ1-4|once|TRBV29-1
CSVATANEKLFF
TGCAGCGTCGCAACGGCTAATGAAAAACTGTTTTTT
>TRBD1|TRBJ1-1|NA|TRBV7-8
CASSYGQGSTEAFF
TGTGCCAGCAGCTACGGACAGGGGAGCACTGAAGCTTTCTTT
>NA|TRBJ2-1|once|TRBV19
CASSTSQSSYNEQFF
TGTGCCAGTAGCACCTCTCAGAGCTCCTACAATGAGCAGTTCTTC